This paragraph covers one T cell receptor (beta chain) sequence. Authors' methods: How many nucleated cells were present was estimated from reference gene primer amplification. Here immunoSEQ multiplex PCR was the method, and the copy in TCRdb shows in-frame clones only, minus some. D and trimming were read from the DNA, whereas the V and J calls and clone size are those reported in that table. The table has 76,000 or so clones, roughly nine tenths seen once. This entry comes from a study of blood T cell repertoires in COVID-19. The wider study: Donors in the United States, Italy and Spain gave samples during acute or convalescent COVID-19. PBMCs, B-cell-depleted T cells, or T cells provided the cDNA or gDNA that made up the material.

Input material: peripheral blood. The sequence was collected from a man older than 75 in a cohort sampled during active COVID-19.

The CDR3 DNA is TGTGCCAGCACACCACAGGGAATTATTAACTATGGCTACACCTTC. It is translated as CASTPQGIINYGYTF. The V gene is TRBV11-2, the J gene TRBJ1-2; D may be TRBD1 (6 bases). Trimming pared 7 bases from V and 1 base from J, leaving 16 bases between. The CDR3 runs 15 residues. From germline, CDR1 is SGHAT and CDR2 FQNNGV.